Listed below are T cell receptor beta chains from one sample, sequenced in a study of shared clonotypes between healthy human individuals. Repertoires were generated with immunoSEQ multiplex PCR, while TCRdb's copy carries only in-frame clones and drops some. This table has over a million clones, 78% appearing once. Source material: memory CD4+ T cells from PBMCs. The receptors originated from a man between 18 and 35 years old in good health. Some clones in this sample may be carry-over from other donors' samples. CDR3s include the opening cysteine and the closing phenylalanine or tryptophan. A D gene is named only where the DNA matches it firmly. Clone size is not always given. Where it is, it says once, few, many or a class for expanded clones.

J | V | D | size | DNA | CDR3
TRBJ2-3 | TRBV14 | TRBD2 | - | TGTGCCAGCAGCCAAGATTGGGTCCTACTAGCGGGAGTTTCGGATACGCAGTATTTT | CASSQDWVLLAGVSDTQYF
TRBJ2-3 | TRBV10-3 | - | once | TGTGCCATCAGTGCTCCAGACTACACAGATACGCAGTATTTT | CAISAPDYTDTQYF
TRBJ1-2 | TRBV6-6 | TRBD1 | - | TGTGCCAGCAGCCCCACAGGGGGCTATGGCTACACCTTC | CASSPTGGYGYTF
TRBJ2-1 | TRBV5-4 | - | - | TGTGCCAGCAGCGAAAGTCTATCCTCCTACAATGAGCAGTTCTTC | CASSESLSSYNEQFF
TRBJ2-5 | TRBV9 | TRBD2 | - | TGTGCCAGCAGCGTAGGTGGGGCTAGGACTAGCGGGAGTTACCAAGAGACCCAGTACTTC | CASSVGGARTSGSYQETQYF
TRBJ1-1 | TRBV19 | - | - | TGTGCCAGTAGTATTCGAGGTGCGGGAGCCGCTGAAGCTTTCTTT | CASSIRGAGAAEAFF
TRBJ2-1 | TRBV28 | - | - | TGTGCCAGCAGCTCCCCCTCCTACAATGAGCAGTTCTTC | CASSSPSYNEQFF
TRBJ1-3 | TRBV5-1 | - | - | TGCGCCAGCAGCCAGGACAGCTCTGGAAACACCATATATTTT | CASSQDSSGNTIYF
TRBJ1-5 | TRBV2 | - | - | TGTGCCAGCAGTCCTGGGGTCAATCAGCCCCAGCATTTT | CASSPGVNQPQHF
TRBJ2-5 | TRBV7-3 | - | - | TGTGCCAGCAGCGCGGGGGCGCAAGAGACCCAGTACTTC | CASSAGAQETQYF
TRBJ2-2 | TRBV5-1 | - | few | TGCGCCAGCAGCCCCTTGGGCACCGGGGAGCTGTTTTTT | CASSPLGTGELFF
TRBJ2-7 | TRBV18 | TRBD1 | - | TGTGCCAGCTCACCGGGGACAGGGGGTTACGAGCAGTACTTC | CASSPGTGGYEQYF
TRBJ2-1 | TRBV5-1 | - | once | TGCGCCAGCAGCTTGGGGGGCGGGTCGGGTGAGCAGTTCTTC | CASSLGGGSGEQFF